This passage covers 9 T cell receptor beta chains from one sample sequenced in a study of PD-1 blockade in classical Hodgkin lymphoma. This sample's time point: cycle 4 day 1 (C4D1), after more than five weeks of nivolumab. Each patient experienced a relapse that followed autologous stem cell transplantation, and brentuximab vedotin exposure varied. Researchers used magnetic negative selection to pull out pure CD4+ T cells from thawed PBMCs. TCRdb's copy holds only in-frame clones and misses some; the assay was immunoSEQ multiplex PCR. Here the sample spans tens of thousands of clones, approximately 65% being singletons. The sequencing here drew on CD4+ T cells from blood, taken before the fourth cycle of nivolumab. The source is a human donor with classical Hodgkin lymphoma.

The rearrangement uses TRBV2 and TRBJ1-2, with D uncertain. V lost 9 bases to trimming and J lost 8 bases, with 28 bases between them. Germline V lookup: CDR1 SNHLY, CDR2 FYNNEI. The CDR3 has 16 amino acids. The CDR3 here is CASNLLSAYRSEGYTF. In nucleotides, the CDR3 is TGTGCCAGTAACCTGCTATCGGCTTATAGGTCGGAGGGCTACACCTTC.

This chain links TRBV30 with TRBJ2-5; D may correspond to TRBD1 or TRBD2 (5 bases each). Germline V lookup: CDR1 GTSNPN, CDR2 SVGIG (reference sequence). The CDR3 is 13 amino acids. Trimming stripped 3 bases from V and 5 bases from J, with 13 bases between. CDR3 protein: CAWSRDHGETQYF. The CDR3 DNA sequence: TGTGCCTGGAGCCGGGACCACGGGGAGACCCAGTACTTC.

This clone was detected a few times. V is TRBV29-1 and J is TRBJ1-1; 9 nucleotides line up with TRBD1. Germline CDR1 reads SQVTM; CDR2 reads ANQGSEA. Germline trimming cut 7 bases from V and 0 bases from J; bases unmatched to any gene: 6. This CDR3 has 14 amino acids. The CDR3 reads CSAWTGVMNTEAFF. CDR3 DNA sequence: TGCAGCGCGTGGACAGGGGTCATGAACACTGAAGCTTTCTTT.

The chain uses TRBV28 and TRBJ1-4; D is uncertain. There are 16 residues in the CDR3. Germline loops: CDR1 MDHEN, CDR2 SYDVKM. Trimming removed 1 base from V and 0 bases from J, with 9 bases in between. The CDR3 bases are TGTGCCAGCAGTTTATCCCTCAGCTCAACTAATGAAAAACTGTTTTTT. Its translation: CASSLSLSSTNEKLFF.

This chain joins TRBV4-3 and TRBJ1-6, with D possibly TRBD1 on 5 matching bases. Germline CDR1 LGHNA, CDR2 YSLEER. The V end was cut by 0 bases, the J end by 5 bases, with 14 bases between. The CDR3 loop spans 17 amino acids. The CDR3: CASSQEVPDINNSPLHF. In DNA form, the CDR3 reads TGCGCCAGCAGCCAAGAGGTTCCGGACATTAATAATTCACCCCTCCACTTT.

The V and J genes are TRBV7-9 and TRBJ1-6, with TRBD1 identical over 8 bases. CDR3 length: 15 amino acids. The germline V gene has CDR1 SEHNR and CDR2 FQNEAQ (reference sequence). Trimming took 1 base from V and 6 from J; bases not matched to a gene: 2. For the CDR3, the DNA is TGTGCCAGCAGCTTAGGGACAGGGATTAATTCACCCCTCCACTTT. Translation gives CASSLGTGINSPLHF.

A single count supports this clone. This chain connects TRBV10-3 to TRBJ2-3; 10 nucleotides match TRBD2. Germline CDR1 ENHRY, CDR2 SYGVKD. The CDR3 is 16 residues long. V was clipped by 4 bases and J by 4 bases; unmatched bases: 8. The chain's CDR3 is CAISGGTSGDSDTQYF. CDR3 sequence (DNA): TGTGCCATCAGTGGGGGAACTAGCGGGGATTCAGATACGCAGTATTTT.

This chain connects TRBV19 to TRBJ1-2, with D possibly being TRBD1 (6 bases). The germline V gene encodes CDR1 LNHDA and CDR2 SQIVND (reference sequence). V gave up 0 bases and J gave up 4 bases, with 12 bases separating them. The CDR3 spans 15 residues. In DNA form, the CDR3 reads TGTGCCAGTAGTATAGATCATCAGGGGCGCTATGGCTACACCTTC. It encodes CASSIDHQGRYGYTF.

This clone was counted once. The chain joins TRBV6-5 to TRBJ1-1; no definite D call. The germline CDR1 and CDR2 sequences are MNHEY and SVGAGI. The V gene lost 2 bases and the J gene lost 4 bases, with 11 bases spanning the gap. The CDR3 consists of 14 residues. CDR3 bases: TGTGCCAGCAGTTACGACCTGGGGAGCACTGAAGCTTTCTTT. Amino acid sequence: CASSYDLGSTEAFF.